This record looks at one T cell receptor (beta chain) sequence and its context. Its antigen is unknown. Libraries were prepared by immunoSEQ multiplex PCR; TCRdb keeps only in-frame clonotypes and omits some of them. The sample lists 130,000 to 150,000 clones, 70% to 90% occurring once. This entry comes from a study of T cell responses to AZD1222 COVID-19 vaccine. Study-wide findings and caveats: Clonal diversity may have been underestimated, and the donors were mostly white British, with more females than males. The repertoires were collected only after the peak T cell response. Once two AZD1222 doses were given, Spike-specific TCR breadth and depth went up.

The sequences come from peripheral blood, collected on day 0 of AZD1222 vaccination. The clonotype comes from an adult in good health.

CDR3: CASSQPWSWRGVPDTQYF. The CDR3 DNA is TGTGCCAGCAGCCAACCCTGGAGCTGGCGGGGGGTCCCAGATACGCAGTATTTT. This sequence joins TRBV11-2 and TRBJ2-3; 8 bases are shared with TRBD2. V gave up 5 bases and J gave up 4 bases; unmatched junction bases: 17. CDR3 size: 18 residues. From germline, CDR1 is SGHAT and CDR2 FQNNGV.